The TCR beta chain described here comes from a study of blood T cell repertoires in COVID-19. As for the study in general: Italy, Spain and the United States were the sources of the convalescent and acute COVID-19 samples. From T cells, B-cell-depleted T cells, or PBMCs came the material, which was cDNA or gDNA.

Seattle cases were enrolled at active infection and followed longitudinally. CDR1 and CDR2 (germline): SGHRS, YFSETQ. V was cut by 0 bases and J by 6 bases, with 12 bases left in between. The CDR3 contains 14 residues. Libraries were prepared by immunoSEQ multiplex PCR; TCRdb keeps only in-frame clonotypes and omits some of them. Altogether 30,000 or so clones are present, around 85% being singletons, with the ten largest covering around 28%. Material for sequencing was peripheral blood. The chain is built from TRBV5-1 and TRBJ1-1; possible D gene TRBD1, 6 bases. This receptor was identified in a woman older than 75 with COVID-19, enrolled during active disease. DNA for the CDR3: TGCGCCAGCAGCTTGGACAGGGAAAAGGCTGAAGCTTTCTTT. Its protein product is CASSLDREKAEAFF.